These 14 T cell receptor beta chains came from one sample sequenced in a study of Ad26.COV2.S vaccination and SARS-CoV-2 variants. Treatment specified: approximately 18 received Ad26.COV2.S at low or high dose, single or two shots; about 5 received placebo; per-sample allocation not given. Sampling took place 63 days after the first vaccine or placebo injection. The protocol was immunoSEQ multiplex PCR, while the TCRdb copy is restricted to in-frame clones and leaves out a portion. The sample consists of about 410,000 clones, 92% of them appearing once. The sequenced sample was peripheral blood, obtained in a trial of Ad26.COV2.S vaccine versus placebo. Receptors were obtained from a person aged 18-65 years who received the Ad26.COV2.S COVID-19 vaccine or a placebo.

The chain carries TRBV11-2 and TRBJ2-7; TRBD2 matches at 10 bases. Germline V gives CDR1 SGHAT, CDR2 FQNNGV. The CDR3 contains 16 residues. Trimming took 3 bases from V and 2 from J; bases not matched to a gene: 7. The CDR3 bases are TGTGCCAGCAGCTTTCCTAAGCGGGGGGGCCCCTACGAGCAGTACTTC. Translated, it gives CASSFPKRGGPYEQYF. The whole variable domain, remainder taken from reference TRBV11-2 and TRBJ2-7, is EAGVAQSPRYKIIEKRQSVAFWCNPISGHATLYWYQQILGQGPKLLIQFQNNGVVDDSQLPKDRFSAERLKGVDSTLKIQPAKLEDSAVYLCASSFPKRGGPYEQYFGPGTRLTVT.

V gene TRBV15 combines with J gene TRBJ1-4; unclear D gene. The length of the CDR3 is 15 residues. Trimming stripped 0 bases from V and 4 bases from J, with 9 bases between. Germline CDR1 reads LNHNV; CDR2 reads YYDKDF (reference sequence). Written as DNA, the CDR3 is TGTGCCACCAGCAGAGAGGCCAACCGTAATGAAAAACTGTTTTTT. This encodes CATSREANRNEKLFF. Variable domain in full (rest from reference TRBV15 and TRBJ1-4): DAMVIQNPRYQVTQFGKPVTLSCSQTLNHNVMYWYQQKSSQAPKLLFHYYDKDFNNEADTPDNFQSRRPNTSFCFLDIRSPGLGDTAMYLCATSREANRNEKLFFGSGTQLSVL.

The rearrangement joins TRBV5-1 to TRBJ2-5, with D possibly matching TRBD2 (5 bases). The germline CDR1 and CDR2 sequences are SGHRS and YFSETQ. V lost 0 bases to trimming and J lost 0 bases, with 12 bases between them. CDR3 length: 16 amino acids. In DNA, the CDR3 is TGCGCCAGCAGCTTGGGCATTTCTAGCTACCAAGAGACCCAGTACTTC. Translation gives CASSLGISSYQETQYF.

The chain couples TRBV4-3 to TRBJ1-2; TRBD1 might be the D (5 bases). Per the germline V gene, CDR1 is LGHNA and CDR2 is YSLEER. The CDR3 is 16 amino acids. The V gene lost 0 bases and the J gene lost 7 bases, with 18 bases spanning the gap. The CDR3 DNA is TGCGCCAGCAGCCAAGATCTAGCCGGGGCGGGGGTTGGCTACACCTTC. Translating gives CASSQDLAGAGVGYTF.

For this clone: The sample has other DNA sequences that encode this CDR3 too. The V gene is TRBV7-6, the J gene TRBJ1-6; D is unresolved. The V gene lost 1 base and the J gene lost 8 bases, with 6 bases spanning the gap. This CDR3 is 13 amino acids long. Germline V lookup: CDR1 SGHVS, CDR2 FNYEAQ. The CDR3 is CASSLGGDSPLHF. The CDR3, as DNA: TGTGCCAGCAGCTTAGGCGGAGATTCACCCCTCCACTTT. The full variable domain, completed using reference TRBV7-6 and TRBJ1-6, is GAGVSQSPRYKVTKRGQDVALRCDPISGHVSLYWYRQALGQGPEFLTYFNYEAQQDKSGLPNDRFSAERPEGSISTLTIQRTEQRDSAMYRCASSLGGDSPLHFGNGTRLTVT.

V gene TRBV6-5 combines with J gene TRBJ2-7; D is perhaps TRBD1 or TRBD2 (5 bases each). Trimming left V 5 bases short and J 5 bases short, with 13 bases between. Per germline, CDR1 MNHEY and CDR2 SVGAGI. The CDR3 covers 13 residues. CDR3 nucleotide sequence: TGTGCCAGCAGTCCCCCGGGGCTTGACGAGCAGTACTTC. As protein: CASSPPGLDEQYF.

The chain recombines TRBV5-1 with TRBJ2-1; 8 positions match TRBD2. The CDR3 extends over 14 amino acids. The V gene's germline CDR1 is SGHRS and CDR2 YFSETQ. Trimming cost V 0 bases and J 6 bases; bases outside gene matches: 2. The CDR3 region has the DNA TGCGCCAGCAGCTTGGTTACTAGCGGCAATGAGCAGTTCTTC. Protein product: CASSLVTSGNEQFF.

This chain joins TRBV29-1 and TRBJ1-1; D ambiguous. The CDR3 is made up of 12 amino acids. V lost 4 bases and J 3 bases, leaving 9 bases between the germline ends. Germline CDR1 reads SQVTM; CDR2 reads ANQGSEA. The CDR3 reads CSVVGSDTEAFF. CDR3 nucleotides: TGCAGCGTTGTAGGGAGCGACACTGAAGCTTTCTTT.

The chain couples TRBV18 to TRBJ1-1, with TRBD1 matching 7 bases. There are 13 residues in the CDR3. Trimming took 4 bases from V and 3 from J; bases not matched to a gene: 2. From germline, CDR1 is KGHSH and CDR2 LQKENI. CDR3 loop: CASSQGGHTEAFF. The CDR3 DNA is TGTGCCAGCTCACAAGGGGGCCACACTGAAGCTTTCTTT.

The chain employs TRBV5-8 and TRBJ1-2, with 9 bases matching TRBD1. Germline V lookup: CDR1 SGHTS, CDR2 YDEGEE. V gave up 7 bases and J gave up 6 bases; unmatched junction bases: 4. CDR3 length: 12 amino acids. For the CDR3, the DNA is TGTGCCAGCTCACAGGGGGCGAATGGCTACACCTTC. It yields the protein CASSQGANGYTF.

The CDR3 DNA follows: TGCGCCAGCAGCTTGGAAGGGTCAGATACGCAGTATTTT. Translated, it gives CASSLEGSDTQYF. The rearrangement joins TRBV5-1 to TRBJ2-3, with D unresolved. V dropped 0 bases and J dropped 4 bases, with 6 bases sitting between them. CDR1 and CDR2 (germline): SGHRS, YFSETQ. CDR3 length: 13 amino acids.

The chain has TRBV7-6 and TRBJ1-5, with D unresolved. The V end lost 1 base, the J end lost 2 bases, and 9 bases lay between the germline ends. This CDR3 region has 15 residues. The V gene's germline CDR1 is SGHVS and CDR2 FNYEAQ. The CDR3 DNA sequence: TGTGCCAGCAGCTTAGGTCCCACCGGCAATCAGCCCCAGCATTTT. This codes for CASSLGPTGNQPQHF.

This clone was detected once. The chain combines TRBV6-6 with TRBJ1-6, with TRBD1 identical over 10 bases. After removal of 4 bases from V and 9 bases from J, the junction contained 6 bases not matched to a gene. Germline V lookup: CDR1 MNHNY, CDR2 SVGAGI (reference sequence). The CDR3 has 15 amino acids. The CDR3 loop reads CASSLRTGGASPLHF. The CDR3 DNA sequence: TGTGCCAGCAGTTTACGGACAGGGGGGGCTTCACCCCTCCACTTT.

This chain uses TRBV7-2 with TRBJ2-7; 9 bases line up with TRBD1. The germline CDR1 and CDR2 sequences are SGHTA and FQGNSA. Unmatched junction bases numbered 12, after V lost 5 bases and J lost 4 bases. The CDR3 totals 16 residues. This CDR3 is CASSQDTGGASYEQYF. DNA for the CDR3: TGTGCCAGCAGCCAAGACACAGGGGGCGCTTCTTACGAGCAGTACTTC.